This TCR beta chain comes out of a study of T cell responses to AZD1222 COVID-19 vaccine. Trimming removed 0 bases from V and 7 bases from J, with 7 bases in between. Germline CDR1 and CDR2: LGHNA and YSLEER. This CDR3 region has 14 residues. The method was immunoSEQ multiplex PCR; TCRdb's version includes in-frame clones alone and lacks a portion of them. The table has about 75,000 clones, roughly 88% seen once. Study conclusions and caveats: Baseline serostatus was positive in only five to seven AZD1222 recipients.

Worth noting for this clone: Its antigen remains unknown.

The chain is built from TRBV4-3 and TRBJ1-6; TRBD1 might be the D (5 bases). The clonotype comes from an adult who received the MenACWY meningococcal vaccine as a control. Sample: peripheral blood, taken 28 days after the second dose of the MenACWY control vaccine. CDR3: CASSQDRVNSPLHF. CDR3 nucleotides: TGCGCCAGCAGCCAAGACAGGGTCAATTCACCCCTCCACTTT.